This TCR beta chain was identified in a study of T cell responses to AZD1222 COVID-19 vaccine. Background on the study: Timing groups of about 4 and about 12 weeks for second doses were pooled.

The CDR3 is 13 amino acids. Profiling relied on immunoSEQ multiplex PCR, and the TCRdb table lists in-frame clones only, not all of them. Of under 150,000 clones listed, about 93% are singletons. Worth noting for this clone: The antigen is unknown.

General study findings and limits: Following two doses of AZD1222, Spike-specific TCR breadth and depth rose. Sampled repertoires all dated from after the peak T cell response. Researchers report vaccine-associated CD4 TCRs spanning spike, with dominance at 160-218 and 743-854.

Sequenced material: peripheral blood, taken on day 0 of AZD1222 vaccination. This clonotype was sampled from an adult in good health. The V call is TRBV12-2, the J call TRBJ1-2; the table gives TRBD1 as D, unverified against the DNA. TRBV12-2 is designated a pseudogene. The CDR3 DNA reads TGTGCAAGTCGCCGACGACAGGATTATGGCTACACCTTC. This encodes CASRRRQDYGYTF.